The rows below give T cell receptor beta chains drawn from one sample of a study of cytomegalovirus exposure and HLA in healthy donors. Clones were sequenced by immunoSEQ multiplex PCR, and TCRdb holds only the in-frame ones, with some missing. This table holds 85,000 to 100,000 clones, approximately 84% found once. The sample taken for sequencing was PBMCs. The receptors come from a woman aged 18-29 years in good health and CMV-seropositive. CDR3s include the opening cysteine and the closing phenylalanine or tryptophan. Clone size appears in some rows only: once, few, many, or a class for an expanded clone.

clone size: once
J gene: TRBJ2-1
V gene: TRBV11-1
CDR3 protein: CASSFRLAGVGEQFF

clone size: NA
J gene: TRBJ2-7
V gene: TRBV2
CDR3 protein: CASRETTASYEQYF

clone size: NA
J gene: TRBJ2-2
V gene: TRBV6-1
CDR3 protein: CASSDREIPGELFF

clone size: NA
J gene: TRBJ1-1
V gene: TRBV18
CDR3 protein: CASSLQTGTNMNTEAFF

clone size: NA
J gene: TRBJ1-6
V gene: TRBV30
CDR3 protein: CAWSVRISSYSPLHF

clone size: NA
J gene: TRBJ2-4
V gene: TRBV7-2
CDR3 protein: CASSRGGLARAKNIQYF

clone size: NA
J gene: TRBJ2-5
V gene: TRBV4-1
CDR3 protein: CASSQIPGTRGNLRETQYF

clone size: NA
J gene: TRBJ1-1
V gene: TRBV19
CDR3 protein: CASSQDKSGQGARNTEAFF

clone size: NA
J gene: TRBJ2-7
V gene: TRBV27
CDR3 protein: CASSLGAGQGFEQYF

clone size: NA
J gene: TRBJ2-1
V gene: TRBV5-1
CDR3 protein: CASSLKWGGSNEQFF

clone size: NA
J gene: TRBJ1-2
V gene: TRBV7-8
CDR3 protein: CASTTLGSRGYTF

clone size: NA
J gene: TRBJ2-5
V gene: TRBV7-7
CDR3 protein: CASSRSGRLETQYF

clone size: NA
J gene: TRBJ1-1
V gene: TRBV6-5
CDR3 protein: CASSYSWTGSTEAFF

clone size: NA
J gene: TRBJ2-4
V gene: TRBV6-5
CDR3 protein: CASSYFPGQGSIQYF

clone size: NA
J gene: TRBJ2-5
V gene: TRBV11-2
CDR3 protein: CASSFRQGRGETQYF

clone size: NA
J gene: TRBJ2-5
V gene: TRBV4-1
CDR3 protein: CASSQKTGWAGQEETQYF

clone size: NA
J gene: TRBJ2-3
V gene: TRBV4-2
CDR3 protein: CASSQDGSGSEDTQYF

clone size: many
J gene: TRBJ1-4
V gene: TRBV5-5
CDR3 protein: CASSFTGVGEKLFF

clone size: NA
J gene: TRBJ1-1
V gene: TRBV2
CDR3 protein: CASFRVNTEAFF

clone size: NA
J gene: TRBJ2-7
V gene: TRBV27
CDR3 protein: CASRMTGLFYEQYF

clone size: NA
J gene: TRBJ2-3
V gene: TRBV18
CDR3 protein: CASSPVGVTDTQYF

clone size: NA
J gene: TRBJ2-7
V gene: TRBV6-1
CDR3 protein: CASSWLAGYEQYF

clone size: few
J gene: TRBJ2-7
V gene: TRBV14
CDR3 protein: CASSLTGGRAYEQYF

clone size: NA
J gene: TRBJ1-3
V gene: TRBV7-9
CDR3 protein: CASSSDRVSSGNTIYF

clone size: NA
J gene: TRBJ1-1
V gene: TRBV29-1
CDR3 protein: CSTRQGATAFF

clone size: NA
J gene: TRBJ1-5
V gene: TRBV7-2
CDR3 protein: CASSFEVSNQPQHF

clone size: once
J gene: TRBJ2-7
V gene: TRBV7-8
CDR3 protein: CASSLAPLPGGLDEQYF